This TCR beta chain was profiled in a study of OX40 agonist ivuxolimab in advanced cancers. Study details: Prior checkpoint blockade (anti-PD-1, anti-PD-L1 or anti-CTLA-4) was permitted; approximately 44% had it. Study observations and caveats: Partly responding patients at 0.1-3.0 mg/kg showed some of the smallest clonal expansion. Researchers did not determine the expanded peripheral T cells' antigen specificity.

Samples of blood were obtained at baseline, on cycle 4 day 1, and on cycle 7 day 1. The assay was immunoSEQ multiplex PCR, and TCRdb's table has in-frame clones only and misses some. The table has around 31,000 clones, 86% seen once. Regarding this clone: No antigen is known for it.

The CDR3 length is 15 residues. Sequenced here: CD4+ or CD8+ T cells sorted from blood, sampled in a trial of the OX40 agonist ivuxolimab. The V gene is TRBV21-1, the J gene TRBJ2-7; the listed D gene, TRBD2, was not tested against the DNA. TRBV21-1 has pseudogene status. This TCR was recovered from an adult with an advanced solid tumor such as melanoma, head and neck, liver or kidney cancer. In DNA form, the CDR3 reads TGTGCCAGCAGCAAAGTGGCTAGCGGGAGATACGAGCAGTACTTC. This translates into CASSKVASGRYEQYF.